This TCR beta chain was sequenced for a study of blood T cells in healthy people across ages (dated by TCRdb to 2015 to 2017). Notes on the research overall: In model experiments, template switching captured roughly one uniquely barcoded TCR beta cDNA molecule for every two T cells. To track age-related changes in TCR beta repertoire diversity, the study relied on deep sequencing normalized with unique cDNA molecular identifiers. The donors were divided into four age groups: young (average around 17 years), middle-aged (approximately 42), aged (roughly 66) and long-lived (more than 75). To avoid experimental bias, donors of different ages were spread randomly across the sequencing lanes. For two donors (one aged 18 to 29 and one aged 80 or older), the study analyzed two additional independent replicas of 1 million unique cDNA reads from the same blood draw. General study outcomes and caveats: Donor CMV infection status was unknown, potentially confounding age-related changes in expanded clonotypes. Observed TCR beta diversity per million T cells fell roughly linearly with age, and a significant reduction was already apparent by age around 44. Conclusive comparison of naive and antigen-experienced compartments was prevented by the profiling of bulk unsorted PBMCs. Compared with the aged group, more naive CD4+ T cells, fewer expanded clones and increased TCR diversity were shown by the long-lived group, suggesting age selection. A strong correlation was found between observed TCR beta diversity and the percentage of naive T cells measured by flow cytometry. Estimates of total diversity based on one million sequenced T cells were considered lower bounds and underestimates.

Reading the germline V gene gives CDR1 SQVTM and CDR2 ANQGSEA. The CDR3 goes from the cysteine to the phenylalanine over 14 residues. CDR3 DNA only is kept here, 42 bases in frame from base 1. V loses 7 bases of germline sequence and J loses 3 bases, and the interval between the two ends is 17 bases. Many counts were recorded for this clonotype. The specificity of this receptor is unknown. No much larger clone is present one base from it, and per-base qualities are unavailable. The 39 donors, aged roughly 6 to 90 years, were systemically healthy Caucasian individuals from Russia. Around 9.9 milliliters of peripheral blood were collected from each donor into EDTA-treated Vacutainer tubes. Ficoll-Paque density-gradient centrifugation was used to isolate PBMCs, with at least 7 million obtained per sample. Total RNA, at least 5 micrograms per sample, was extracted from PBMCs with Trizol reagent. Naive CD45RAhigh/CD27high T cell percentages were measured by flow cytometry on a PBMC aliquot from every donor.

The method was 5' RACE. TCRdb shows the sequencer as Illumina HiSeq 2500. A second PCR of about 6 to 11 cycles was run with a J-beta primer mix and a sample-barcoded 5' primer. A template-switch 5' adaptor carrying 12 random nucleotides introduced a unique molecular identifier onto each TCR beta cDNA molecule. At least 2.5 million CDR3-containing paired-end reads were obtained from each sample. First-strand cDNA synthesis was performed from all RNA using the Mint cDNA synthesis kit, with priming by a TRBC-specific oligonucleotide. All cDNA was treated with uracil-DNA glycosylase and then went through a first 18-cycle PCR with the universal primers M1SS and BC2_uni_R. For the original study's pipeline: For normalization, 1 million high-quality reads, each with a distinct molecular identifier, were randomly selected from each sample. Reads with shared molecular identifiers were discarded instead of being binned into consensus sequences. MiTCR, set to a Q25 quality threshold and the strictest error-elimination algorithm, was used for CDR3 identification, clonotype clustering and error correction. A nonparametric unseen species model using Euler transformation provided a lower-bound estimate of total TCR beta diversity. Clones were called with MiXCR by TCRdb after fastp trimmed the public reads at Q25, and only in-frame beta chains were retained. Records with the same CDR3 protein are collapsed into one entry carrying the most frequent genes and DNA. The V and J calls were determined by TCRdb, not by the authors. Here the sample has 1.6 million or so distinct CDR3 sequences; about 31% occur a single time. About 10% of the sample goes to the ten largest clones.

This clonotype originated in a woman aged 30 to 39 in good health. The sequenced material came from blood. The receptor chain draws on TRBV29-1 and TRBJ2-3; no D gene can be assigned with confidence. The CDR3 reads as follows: CSGVGLGYTDTQYF. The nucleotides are TGCAGCGGAGTCGGGCTGGGGTATACAGATACGCAGTATTTT.